The 10 T cell receptor beta chains reported below all come from one sample, sequenced in a study of beta chain features in type 1 diabetes (dated by TCRdb to 2016 to 2019). Overall results and qualifications from the work: A moderate but significant shortening of TCRB CDR3 length was observed in type 1 diabetes patients in all four CD4+ subsets.

The library was made by the immunoSEQ multiplex PCR assay. The entire amount of isolated RNA was reverse transcribed using the High Capacity cDNA Reverse Transcription Kit, so the sequenced TCRB transcripts were expressed ones. TCRdb holds this immuneACCESS table with in-frame rearrangements only. Some clones are missing; in checked studies, unresolved V genes explain under half, and the rest has no known cause. The sample includes about 260,000 clones, with around 21% observed a single time. The ten largest account for less than 0.03% of the sample. These receptors lack a known antigen. Input material: naive CD4+ T cells from blood. The cell subset or site label corresponds to: true naive CD4+ T cells. The receptors stem from a woman in her thirties or forties with type 1 diabetes.

The chain employs TRBV29-1 and TRBJ2-1; 10 bases align to TRBD2. V lost 5 bases, J lost 1 base, and 8 bases stayed unmatched. Germline CDR1 is SQVTM and CDR2 is ANQGSEA. The CDR3 spans 16 residues. CDR3 region: CSVSSGGVPSYNEQFF. The CDR3 DNA reads TGCAGCGTTTCTAGCGGGGGAGTCCCTTCCTACAATGAGCAGTTCTTC.

V is TRBV6-5 and J is TRBJ1-2, with 12 nucleotides matching TRBD1. This CDR3 has 14 amino acids. Losses at the gene ends were 6 bases for V and 8 bases for J; bases not matched to a gene: 7. CDR1 is MNHEY, CDR2 SVGAGI, per germline. This CDR3 reads CASRTGTGGPGYTF. CDR3 bases: TGTGCCAGCAGAACGGGGACAGGGGGCCCGGGCTACACCTTC.

This clone occurred a few times. V usage is TRBV2 and J usage is TRBJ1-2; 8 positions match TRBD1. The CDR3 runs 15 residues. V dropped 1 base and J dropped 5; count of bases not matched to a gene: 6. CDR1 is SNHLY and CDR2 is FYNNEI in the germline V gene. DNA for the CDR3: TGTGCCAGCAGTGAAGGGGCAGGGGGCGCGTATGGCTACACCTTC. Translation gives CASSEGAGGAYGYTF.

This clone was observed a few times. The chain links TRBV7-2 to TRBJ2-1; 8 bases fit TRBD2. CDR3 length equals 15 residues. Losses at the gene ends were 5 bases for V and 4 bases for J; bases not matched to a gene: 7. Germline-derived CDR1 and CDR2 are SGHTA and FQGNSA. The CDR3 DNA follows: TGTGCCAGCAGCCATGGGCAGCGGGGGTACAATGAGCAGTTCTTC. It codes for CASSHGQRGYNEQFF.

This clone was observed a handful of times. The chain links TRBV4-1 to TRBJ2-7; no definite D call. Germline V gene lookup returns CDR1 MGHRA and CDR2 YSYEKL. Trimming cost V 0 bases and J 0 bases, with 9 bases left between them. This CDR3 region has 15 residues. The DNA for the CDR3 is TGCGCCAGCAGCCAAGAGCAGGTACTCTCCTACGAGCAGTACTTC. Its protein is CASSQEQVLSYEQYF.

The V and J genes are TRBV7-9 and TRBJ1-1; TRBD1 might be the D (6 bases). This CDR3 has 11 residues. Germline values: CDR1 SEHNR, CDR2 FQNEAQ (reference sequence). V lost 5 bases to trimming and J lost 6 bases, with 7 bases between them. CDR3 region: CASSAGAEAFF. In DNA, the CDR3 is TGTGCCAGCAGCGCAGGGGCTGAAGCTTTCTTT.

The chain carries TRBV4-1 and TRBJ2-7; D not certain. Germline loops: CDR1 MGHRA, CDR2 YSYEKL. The CDR3 has 16 residues. V lost 0 bases and J 3 bases, leaving 15 bases between the germline ends. The CDR3 loop reads CASSQEVAGPHYEQYF. CDR3 DNA: TGCGCCAGCAGCCAAGAAGTCGCAGGTCCGCACTACGAGCAGTACTTC.

The rearrangement uses TRBV11-1 and TRBJ2-5; 9 bases agree with TRBD1. The trim removed 5 bases at V and 5 bases at J, leaving 9 bases unmatched. The CDR3 totals 15 residues. Germline V gene data show CDR1 as SGHAT and CDR2 as FQDESV (reference sequence). In DNA, the CDR3 is TGTGCCAGCAGCACCCGGACAGGGGATAGGGAGACCCAGTACTTC. Protein product: CASSTRTGDRETQYF.

This clone was seen a few times. The chain employs TRBV30 and TRBJ1-5; D might be TRBD1 (5 bases). V was pared by 3 bases and J by 0 bases, with 9 bases between. CDR3 length: 14 amino acids. The germline V gene has CDR1 GTSNPN and CDR2 SVGIG (reference sequence). The CDR3 DNA reads TGTGCCTGGAGCCCGGACATTAGCAATCAGCCCCAGCATTTT. It yields the protein CAWSPDISNQPQHF.

In its sample, this clone was seen a few times. This chain connects TRBV7-3 to TRBJ2-7; 7 bases align to TRBD1. This CDR3 region has 15 residues. After removal of 5 bases from V and 4 bases from J, the junction contained 11 bases not matched to a gene. Germline V gives CDR1 SGHTA, CDR2 FQGTGA. CDR3 in DNA: TGTGCCAGCAGCCTAGGACAGGCCATCCCTTACGAGCAGTACTTC. It yields the protein CASSLGQAIPYEQYF.